The T cell receptor beta chain under discussion was sequenced for a study of cytomegalovirus exposure and HLA in healthy donors listed by TCRdb under 2017. With regard to the full study: An earlier analysis of 587 of the donors reported over 250 Gb of sequence data and 117 million unique TCR beta sequences obtained from approximately 180 million T cells. In a later genetic analysis, genome-wide SNP genotypes for about 55% of the roughly 700 donors were used, and that subset was treated as a discovery cohort. Rather than using new phenotypic data, the later analysis identified candidate immune exposures from TCR beta sequences and from how often those sequences occurred across donors. The aim of the study was to test whether cataloging public T cell receptors could identify signatures of past pathogen exposure. Typing coverage differed by locus: A, B, C, DRB1 and DQB1 were typed in about 620-640 donors, DQA1 in about 500, DPA1 in some 570, and DPB1 in roughly 470. Roughly five DR-DQ haplotypes were handled as single units for association and clustering, since linkage in the cohort was strong. Among the approximately 430 genotyped donors, approximately 82% belonged to the genetic ancestry cluster associated with self-reported Caucasian donors. Across about 380 genotyped donors of the cohort, an average of roughly 250,000 unique TCR beta nucleotide sequences per donor were sequenced, and approximately 17% of those sequences were non-productive. Using immunosequencing, the study profiled T cell repertoires from 500 to 800 subjects and related those repertoires to cytomegalovirus serostatus. All discovery cohort repertoires had been generated using a single sequencing platform. High-throughput TCR immunosequencing, statistical association of individual TCRs with disease status, and machine learning were combined to predict cytomegalovirus infection status. Roughly 320 gigabases of sequencing data and 70 million to 100 million unique TCR sequences made up an early release that covered around 640 HLA-typed donors. In addition to the first cohort of several hundred subjects, a separate validation cohort of under 150 different subjects was used. In a later analysis, previously published TCR beta repertoires from 550 to 750 donors were re-analyzed and high-resolution HLA genotyping was added so that TCR occurrence patterns could be studied. HLA typing included class I and class II loci at four-digit resolution. An earlier analysis of 450 to 750 of the donors used high-throughput TCR beta sequencing to judge whether each TCR beta V gene segment behaved as functional or pseudogenic. Donor age, sex, ethnicity and CMV serostatus were collected together with the repertoire data. What the work shows at the level of the full study, not this receptor alone: A cluster of highly shared sequence variants was judged likely to represent a technical artifact of the sequencing pipeline. The authors suggested that the approach could potentially be generalized to other disease states and immunological phenotypes. In a later genetic analysis, a missense DCLRE1C variant was associated with V-gene and J-gene trimming of TCR beta chains, and the association was replicated in an independent cohort. A few of the identified cytomegalovirus-associated TCR beta chains were confirmed in vitro to be specific for cytomegalovirus antigens. The study listed 170 or so TCR beta chains as associated with cytomegalovirus. According to a later analysis, TCR association rates differed among HLA loci, with DRB1 alleles showing the most associated TCRs and HLA-C alleles showing the fewest. Across donors, most TCR sequences were observed very rarely, whereas some public TCRs were present in many individuals. HLA typing was unavailable for some donors at each locus, so association tests used only the typed subset. Cytomegalovirus status was reported to be diagnosed by the classifier with high specificity and sensitivity in both the original and validation cohorts. According to a later analysis, most CMV-associated TCR beta chains appeared to be HLA-restricted, and the HLA associations seemed to be driven largely by CMV exposure. According to a later analysis, parvovirus B19, influenza, CMV and Epstein-Barr virus appeared linked to several top co-occurrence clusters. For the cohort, immune exposure information was limited to CMV serostatus. When HLA alleles, especially DR and DQ, strongly co-occurred, attributing TCR associations to individual alleles was difficult. Roughly uniform sequencing depth across donors was assumed in presence/absence analyses, although this assumption may not hold. In a later analysis, HLA-associated TCR beta chains were found to be more clonally expanded and to have lower generation probabilities than equally common non-associated chains. A later genetic analysis reported fewer N-insertions in productive TCRs among donors in an Asian-associated ancestry cluster than the roughly 690-donor mean. In an earlier analysis of around 500 of the donors, most TCR beta V segments appeared in productive rearrangements about 87% or about 30% of the time, broadly matching IMGT annotations. The 87-base-pair reads could not distinguish some IMGT-functional V segments, including TRBV6-2 and TRBV6-3, so those segments were excluded. Correlated functional status among segregating V segments might reflect linkage disequilibrium, but an unknown experimental factor could not be ruled out. A further reported finding was that TCR beta sequences accurately predicted the HLA-A and HLA-B alleles for most subjects in the first cohort. Because counts were too low, around 17 rarely observed V segments, including chromosome 9 orphons, were left out of the earlier analysis of some 600 of the donors. A later analysis associated approximately 17,000 TCR beta sequences with specific HLA alleles at a false discovery rate of 0.05. The cohort was sequenced for TCR beta chains only, and without alpha or paired-chain data the features that could be detected were limited.

In the case of this clone: Its antigen specificity is not known. No base-level quality is on record; no much larger clone is a single base apart.

The CDR3 runs 14 residues from the cysteine to the phenylalanine. Of the read, only the CDR3 DNA is kept; its 42 bases are in frame from base 1. CDR1 and CDR2, per the germline V gene, are SGHRS and YFSETQ. The junction shows trimming of 2 bases on V and 4 bases on J, and the gene matches do not reach 5 bases of it. The cohort comprised 550 to 700 healthy bone marrow donors. All cohort members were sampled while nominally healthy, although unrecorded immune exposures were likely present. Of the approximately 670 cohort members, 250 to 300 had positive CMV serostatus and about 360 had negative CMV serostatus, and CMV serostatus was not recorded for the donor. A peripheral blood sample was provided by each donor, and peripheral blood mononuclear cells were used for TCR beta sequencing. Genomic DNA was extracted from the blood cell samples with the Qiagen DNeasy Blood Extraction Kit. Library generation was performed with the immunoSEQ multiplex PCR assay. For the multiplex PCR, a mixture combining 60 forward primers for TCR Vbeta segments and 13 reverse primers for TCR Jbeta segments was used. The CDR3 region of rearranged TCR beta genes was amplified from genomic DNA with a multiplex PCR assay. On the Illumina HiSeq System, the amplified TCR beta libraries were sequenced as 87-base-pair reads. For the original study's pipeline: In a later analysis, tens of millions of unique TCR beta chains were counted across the 666 repertoires, and roughly 11 million of these chains were shared by at least two donors. To remove PCR and sequencing errors, raw reads were error-corrected and collapsed into unique sequences using a nearest-neighbor algorithm that merged closely related sequences. V, D and J gene segments were assigned by aligning CDR3 sequences to IMGT reference sequences. For a sequence to be retained, a match of at least six nucleotides was required to both a V gene segment and a J gene segment. A rearrangement counted as productive if the CDR3 had no stop codons and remained in frame with V and J, and every other rearrangement counted as non-productive. CDR3 was defined according to IMGT convention as the region running from the second conserved V-encoded cysteine to the conserved J-encoded phenylalanine. The earlier analysis of about 500 of the donors excluded sequences that lacked an unambiguous match to a single V gene segment. In an earlier analysis of around 590 of the donors, a V segment was called functional when productive rearrangements were above 56.7%, and segregating when the standard deviation between donors exceeded 5%. A statistical classification framework was developed to diagnose cytomegalovirus status using the catalog of TCR beta chain sequences. In a later analysis, V and J genes were assigned by comparing TCR nucleotide sequences against IMGT/GENE-DB human TR gene sequences. The TCRdist pipeline was used in a later analysis to assign CDR3 sequences and most-parsimonious VDJ recombination scenarios. In a later analysis, every TCR beta chain was defined by the combination of its CDR3 amino acid sequence and its V-gene family, and reads without a unique V-gene family were dropped. As a way to deal with suspected cross-contamination and a sequencing artifact, a later analysis dropped more than 500 nucleotide sequences that were highly shared and had low generation probability. For each public chain, a later analysis derived a clonal expansion index from normalized ranks of inferred template counts within each repertoire. In a later analysis, generation probabilities were computed using a VDJ recombination model fitted to out-of-frame rearrangements, and the results were checked against IGoR. In a later analysis, hypergeometric tests were used to score TCR-TCR, TCR-HLA and TCR-CMV co-occurrence, with a repertoire-size bias correction applied to TCR pairs. To estimate false discovery rates, a later analysis permuted the HLA or CMV assignments 20 times. In a later analysis, co-occurring TCRs were grouped using DBSCAN, and TCRdist sequence similarity was added for clustering within HLA-allele-positive subsets. Repertoires with fewer than 30,000 or more than 120,000 public chains were left out of co-occurrence clustering, as were roughly five repertoires with anomalous nucleotide sharing. The clones in this table, taken by TCRdb from immuneACCESS, are in-frame only. Not every clone is retained; where verified, under half of the shortfall comes from an unresolved V gene, and the cause of the rest is unknown. The V and J calls and clone size were taken over from that table, and D and trimming were inferred from the DNA. The sample has tens of thousands of clones on record, 64% of them singletons. The ten top clones hold roughly 2.5% of the sample.

The TCR comes from a human donor in good health. Sequencing used PBMCs. The chain uses TRBV5-1 and TRBJ1-1; TRBD1 agrees with 7 junctional bases. Here is the DNA: TGCGCCAGCAGCTTCTATGACAGGGCCACTGAAGCTTTCTTT. Its translation reads: CASSFYDRATEAFF.